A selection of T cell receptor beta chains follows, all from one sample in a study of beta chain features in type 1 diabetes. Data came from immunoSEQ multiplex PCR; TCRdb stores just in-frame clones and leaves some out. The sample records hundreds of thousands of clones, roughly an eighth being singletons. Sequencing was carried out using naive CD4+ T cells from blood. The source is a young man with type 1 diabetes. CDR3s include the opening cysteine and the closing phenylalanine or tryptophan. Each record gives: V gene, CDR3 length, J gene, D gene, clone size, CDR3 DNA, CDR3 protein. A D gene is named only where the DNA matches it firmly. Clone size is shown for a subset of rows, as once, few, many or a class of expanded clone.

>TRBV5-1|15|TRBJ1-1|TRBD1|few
TGCGCCAGCAGCGTGACAGGGGGCGAATCGACTGAAGCTTTCTTT
CASSVTGGESTEAFF
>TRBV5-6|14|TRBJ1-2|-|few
TGTGCCAGCGGAATGGCGTGGCAGAACTATGGCTACACCTTC
CASGMAWQNYGYTF
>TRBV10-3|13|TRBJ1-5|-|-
TGTGCCATCAACTCCGAGATAGATCAGCCCCAGCATTTT
CAINSEIDQPQHF
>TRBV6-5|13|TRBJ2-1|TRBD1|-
TGTGCCAGCAAGGGACAGGGGTTCGGTGAGCAGTTCTTC
CASKGQGFGEQFF
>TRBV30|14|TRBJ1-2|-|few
TGTGCCTGGAGTGTAACCCAGGGCGGGGATGGCTACACCTTC
CAWSVTQGGDGYTF
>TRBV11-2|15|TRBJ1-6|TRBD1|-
TGTGCCAGCGTCCCGGGGACAGTTCATAATTCACCCCTCCACTTT
CASVPGTVHNSPLHF
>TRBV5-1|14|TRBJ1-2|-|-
TGCGCCAGCAGCCCAGGGCAGCTCAACTATGGCTACACCTTC
CASSPGQLNYGYTF
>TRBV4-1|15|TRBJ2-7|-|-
TGCGCCAGCAGCCGGTTTGTAGGGCGTATCTACGAGCAGTACTTC
CASSRFVGRIYEQYF
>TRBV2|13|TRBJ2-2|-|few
TGTGCCAGCAGTTCAGGGGACACCGGGGAGCTGTTTTTT
CASSSGDTGELFF
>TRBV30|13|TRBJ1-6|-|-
TGTGCCTGGAGTTCAAACAGGGAATCACCCCTCCACTTT
CAWSSNRESPLHF
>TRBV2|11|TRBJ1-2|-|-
TGTGCCAGCAGCGCCGACGGCGGCATGGCCTTC
CASSADGGMAF
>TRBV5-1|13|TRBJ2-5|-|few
TGCGCCAGCAGTTACCAGGGGCAAGAGACCCAGTACTTC
CASSYQGQETQYF
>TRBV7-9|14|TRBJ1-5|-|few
TGTGCCAGCAGCTTAGTTTCCAGCAATCAGCCCCAGCATTTT
CASSLVSSNQPQHF
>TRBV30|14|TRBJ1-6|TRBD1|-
TGTGCCTGGAGTTCGGGACAGGGGTATTCACCCCTCCACTTT
CAWSSGQGYSPLHF
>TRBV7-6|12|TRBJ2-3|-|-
TGTGCCAGCAGCTTGGGGACAGATACGCAGTATTTT
CASSLGTDTQYF
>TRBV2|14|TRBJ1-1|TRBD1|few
TGTGCCAGCAGTGAATGGTTTCAGGGGGGTGAAGCTTTCTTT
CASSEWFQGGEAFF
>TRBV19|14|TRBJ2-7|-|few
TGTGCCAGTAGTAATAGGGGAAACGCCTACGAGCAGTACTTC
CASSNRGNAYEQYF
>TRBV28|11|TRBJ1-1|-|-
TGTGCCACGACAGGTAACACTGAAGCTTTCTTT
CATTGNTEAFF
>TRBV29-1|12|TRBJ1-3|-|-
TGCAGCGTTGTCGATGGGGGGCACACCATATATTTT
CSVVDGGHTIYF
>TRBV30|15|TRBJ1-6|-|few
TGTGCCTGGGCCACAGGGCCGCGGAGGAATTCACCCCTCCACTTT
CAWATGPRRNSPLHF
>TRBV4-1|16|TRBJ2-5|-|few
TGCGCCAGCAGCTCCCCACCTCCTTTAACCCAAGAGACCCAGTACTTC
CASSSPPPLTQETQYF
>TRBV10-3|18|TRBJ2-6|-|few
TGTGCCATCAGTGAGTCGAATAGGTTGAGCTCTGGGGCCAACGTCCTGACTTTC
CAISESNRLSSGANVLTF
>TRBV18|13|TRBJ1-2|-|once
TGTGCCAGCTCCTCAGGACGGGACTATGGCTACACCTTC
CASSSGRDYGYTF
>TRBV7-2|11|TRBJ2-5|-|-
TGTGCCAGCAGCTTATTTGAGACCCAGTACTTC
CASSLFETQYF
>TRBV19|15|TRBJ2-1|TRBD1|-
TGTGCCAGTAGTATCCTTCGGGGACAGGGTCATGAGGAGTTCTTC
CASSILRGQGHEEFF
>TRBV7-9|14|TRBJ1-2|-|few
TGTGCCAGCAGCTTAGCGGGCAGCGACTATGGCTACACCTTC
CASSLAGSDYGYTF
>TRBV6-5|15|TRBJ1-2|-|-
TGTGCCAGCAGTTACTCGCGGAACATTGGCCTTGGCTACACCTTC
CASSYSRNIGLGYTF
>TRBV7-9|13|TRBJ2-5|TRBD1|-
TGTGCCAGCCGCACGGGACAGCAAGAGACCCAGTACTTC
CASRTGQQETQYF
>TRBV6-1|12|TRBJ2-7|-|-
TGTGCCAGCAGTACCCAACCTTACGAGCAGTACTTC
CASSTQPYEQYF
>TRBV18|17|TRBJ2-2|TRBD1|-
TGTGCCAGCTCACCACTTGACGGGACAGGGCACACCGGGGAGCTGTTTTTT
CASSPLDGTGHTGELFF
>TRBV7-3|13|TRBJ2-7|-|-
TGTGCCAGCAGCTTAATATCGGGCCACGAGCAGTACTTC
CASSLISGHEQYF
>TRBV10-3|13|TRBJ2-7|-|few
TGTGCCATCAGGACCGAAGGGATCTACGAGCAGTACTTC
CAIRTEGIYEQYF
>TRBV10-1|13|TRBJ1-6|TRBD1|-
TGCGCCAGCAGCTTGACAGGGTCTTCACCCCTCCACTTT
CASSLTGSSPLHF
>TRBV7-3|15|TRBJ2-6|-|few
TGTGCCAGCAGCAAAACAGGGTCTGGGGCCAACGTCCTGACTTTC
CASSKTGSGANVLTF
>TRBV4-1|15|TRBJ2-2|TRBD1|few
TGCGCCAGCAGCCGCGGTCAGGGGGCTACCGGGGAGCTGTTTTTT
CASSRGQGATGELFF
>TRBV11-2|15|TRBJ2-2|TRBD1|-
TGTGCCAGCAGCCCGCGACAGGGGCGCACCGGGGAGCTGTTTTTT
CASSPRQGRTGELFF
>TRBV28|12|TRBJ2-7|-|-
TGTGCCAGCAGTTTAGTGAACTACGAGCAGTACTTC
CASSLVNYEQYF
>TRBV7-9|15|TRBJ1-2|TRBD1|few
TGTGCCAGCAGCTCCCGCCGGGACAGCAACTATGGCTACACCTTC
CASSSRRDSNYGYTF
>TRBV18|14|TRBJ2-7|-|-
TGTGCCAGCTCACCAGGGAGGACGGACTACGAGCAGTACTTC
CASSPGRTDYEQYF
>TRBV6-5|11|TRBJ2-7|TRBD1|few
TGTGCCCGACACAGGGGACACGAGCAGTACTTC
CARHRGHEQYF
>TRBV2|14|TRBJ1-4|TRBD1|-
TGTGCCAGCAGTGTCAACCGTCCCGGGGACAGGGGCTTCTTT
CASSVNRPGDRGFF
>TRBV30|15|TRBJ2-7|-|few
TGTGCCGGGGTCCCAGGGAAGGGATACTTAAACGAGCAGTACTTC
CAGVPGKGYLNEQYF
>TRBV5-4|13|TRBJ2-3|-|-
TGTGCCAGCAGCTTGGTCCTCACAGATACGCAGTATTTT
CASSLVLTDTQYF
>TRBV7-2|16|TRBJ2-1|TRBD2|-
TGTGCCAGCAACCCAGCGGGGACCAACTCCTACAATGAGCAGTTCTTC
CASNPAGTNSYNEQFF
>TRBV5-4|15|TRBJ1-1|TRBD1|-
TGTGCCAGCAGCTTAGGGGGCCCGGTAGACACTGAAGCTTTCTTT
CASSLGGPVDTEAFF
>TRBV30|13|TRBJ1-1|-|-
TGTGCCTGGAGTTCATATCGAGGCACTGAAGCTTTCTTT
CAWSSYRGTEAFF
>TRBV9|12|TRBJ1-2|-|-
TGTGCCAGCAGCGTCCTCGACTATGGCTACACCTTC
CASSVLDYGYTF
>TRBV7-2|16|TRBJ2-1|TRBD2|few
TGTGCCAGCAGCTACCTAGCGGGGTTTCTTAACAATGAGCAGTTCTTC
CASSYLAGFLNNEQFF
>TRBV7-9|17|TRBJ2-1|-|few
TGTGCCAGCAGCACCCGGTTTGACTACTACTCCTACAATGAGCAGTTCTTC
CASSTRFDYYSYNEQFF
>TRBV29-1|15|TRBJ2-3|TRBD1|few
TGCAGCGTTCATAACACAGGGGTCGGCACAGATACGCAGTATTTT
CSVHNTGVGTDTQYF
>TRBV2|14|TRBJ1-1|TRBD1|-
TGTGCCAGCAGTGCAGGGACAGTCTACACTGAAGCTTTCTTT
CASSAGTVYTEAFF
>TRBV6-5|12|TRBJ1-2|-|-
TGTGCCAGCAGTCTTCAGGGATATGGCTACACCTTC
CASSLQGYGYTF
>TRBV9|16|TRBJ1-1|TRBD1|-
TGTGCCAGCAGCGTAGGACAGGGGCGTGGGGACACTGAAGCTTTCTTT
CASSVGQGRGDTEAFF
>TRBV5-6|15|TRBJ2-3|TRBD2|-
TGTGCCAGCAGCTTGCGGGGGGTAAGCACAGATACGCAGTATTTT
CASSLRGVSTDTQYF